The 10 T cell receptor beta chains listed next were all sequenced from one sample in a study of T cell responses to AZD1222 COVID-19 vaccine. This table comes from immunoSEQ multiplex PCR, and its TCRdb copy is limited to in-frame clones, with some not included. There are 150,000 to 200,000 clones in the sample; 87% occur only once, and 2.5% to 3% lies in the top ten. This sample comprised peripheral blood, obtained on day 0 of MenACWY control vaccination. These receptors were collected from an adult in good health.

CDR3 DNA sequence: TGTGCCAGCAGTTTCAGGGGAGAGACCCAGTACTTC. It specifies CASSFRGETQYF. V is TRBV27 and J is TRBJ2-5; the D gene is possibly TRBD1 (6 bases). The CDR3 has 12 amino acids. V shed 3 bases and J shed 4 bases, with 6 bases lying between them. From germline, CDR1 is MNHEY and CDR2 SMNVEV (reference sequence).

This clone was found a few times. The gene calls are TRBV30 and TRBJ1-5, with D uncertain. There are 19 residues in the CDR3. The germline gives CDR1 GTSNPN, CDR2 SVGIG (reference sequence). V lost 1 base, J lost 2 bases, and 24 bases lay in between. As DNA, the CDR3 is TGTGCCTGGAGTGACCCCCTCGCTGCGAGTATGAGCGGCAATCAGCCCCAGCATTTT. Translated: CAWSDPLAASMSGNQPQHF.

In this sample, this clone turned up once. The chain combines TRBV11-3 with TRBJ2-3; TRBD2 is a possible D gene (6 bases). This CDR3 comprises 15 residues. V lost 1 base to trimming and J lost 4 bases, with 12 bases between them. CDR1 SGHNT and CDR2 YENEEA come from the germline V gene. In DNA, the CDR3 is TGTGCCAGCAGCTTAGGTCCGGGGGAATCAGATACGCAGTATTTT. It is translated as CASSLGPGESDTQYF.

This rearrangement joins TRBV6-5 to TRBJ2-2, with D perhaps matching TRBD2 (8 bases). Germline V gives CDR1 MNHEY, CDR2 SVGAGI. There are 15 residues in the CDR3. V was clipped by 8 bases and J by 2 bases, with 15 bases between them. CDR3 DNA sequence: TGTGCCAGCGGCGGGGGGACAGAAAACACCGGGGAGCTGTTTTTT. Its translation: CASGGGTENTGELFF.

The V call is TRBV19, the J call TRBJ2-2; a weak D match, TRBD1 (5 bases). Germline V gene data show CDR1 as LNHDA and CDR2 as SQIVND (reference sequence). Deletions cut 0 bases from V and 3 bases from J, with 5 bases between. The CDR3 has 14 amino acids. The CDR3 protein is CASSIETDTGELFF. CDR3 nucleotide sequence: TGTGCCAGTAGTATAGAGACAGACACCGGGGAGCTGTTTTTT.

In this sample, this clone turned up a few times. The chain uses TRBV24-1 and TRBJ1-2; no clear D gene. Germline assignment: CDR1 KGHDR and CDR2 SFDVKD. The CDR3 runs 13 residues. Deletions cut 7 bases from V and 4 bases from J, with 12 bases between. CDR3 DNA sequence: TGTGCCACCAGGGATAGTGTGGGCTATGGCTACACCTTC. It codes for CATRDSVGYGYTF.

The genes are TRBV5-6 and TRBJ2-3; possibly TRBD2 for D (5 bases). CDR1 is SGHDT, CDR2 YYEEEE, per germline. V was shortened by 1 base and J by 3 bases, with 21 bases between the two germline ends. The CDR3 is made up of 18 amino acids. The CDR3 sequence is CASSLFPEEDLSTDTQYF. The CDR3 DNA is TGTGCCAGCAGCTTGTTTCCTGAGGAGGACTTGAGTACAGATACGCAGTATTTT. Full variable domain (missing parts from reference TRBV5-6 and TRBJ2-3): DAGVTQSPTHLIKTRGQQVTLRCSPKSGHDTVSWYQQALGQGPQFIFQYYEEEERQRGNFPDRFSGHQFPNYSSELNVNALLLGDSALYLCASSLFPEEDLSTDTQYFGPGTRLTVL.

The rearrangement joins TRBV28 to TRBJ2-7; 11 bases line up with TRBD1. The germline V gene has CDR1 MDHEN and CDR2 SYDVKM. V was pared by 3 bases and J by 4 bases, with 8 bases of the junction left unmatched. This CDR3 has 16 amino acids. The CDR3 region is CASSLAGDRGLYEQYF. The DNA of the CDR3 is TGTGCCAGCAGTTTGGCCGGGGACAGGGGGTTATACGAGCAGTACTTC.

This clone came up once. The chain employs TRBV2 and TRBJ2-3, with 8 bases lining up with TRBD2. V was pared by 10 bases and J by 6 bases, with 9 bases of the junction left unmatched. The CDR3 covers 13 residues. Germline assignment: CDR1 SNHLY and CDR2 FYNNEI. As DNA, the CDR3 is TGTGCCAACCGAGGACTAGCCACTGATACGCAGTATTTT. This gives the protein CANRGLATDTQYF.

This clone showed up just once. The chain has TRBV12-3 or TRBV12-4 and TRBJ2-1, with 11 nucleotides matching TRBD2. This CDR3 is built from 13 residues. Losses at the gene ends were 6 bases for V and 7 bases for J; bases not matched to a gene: 2. The DNA for the CDR3 is TGTGCCAGCAGACTAGCGGGGGTAAATGAGCAGTTCTTC. Translation: CASRLAGVNEQFF.